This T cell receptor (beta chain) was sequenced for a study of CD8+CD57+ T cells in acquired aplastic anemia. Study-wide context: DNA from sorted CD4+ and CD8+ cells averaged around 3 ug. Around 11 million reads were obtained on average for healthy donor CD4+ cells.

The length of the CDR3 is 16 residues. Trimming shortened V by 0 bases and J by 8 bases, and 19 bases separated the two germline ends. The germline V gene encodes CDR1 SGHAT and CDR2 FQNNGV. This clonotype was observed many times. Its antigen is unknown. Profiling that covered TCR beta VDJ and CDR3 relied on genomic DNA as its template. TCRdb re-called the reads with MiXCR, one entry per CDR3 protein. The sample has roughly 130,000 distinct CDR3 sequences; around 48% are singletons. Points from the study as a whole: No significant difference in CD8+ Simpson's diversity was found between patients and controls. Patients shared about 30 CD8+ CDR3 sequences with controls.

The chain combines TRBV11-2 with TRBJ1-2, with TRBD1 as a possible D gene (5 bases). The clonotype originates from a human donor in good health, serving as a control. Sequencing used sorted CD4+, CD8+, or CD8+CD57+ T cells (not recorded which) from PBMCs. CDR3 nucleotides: TGTGCCAGCAGCTTAGAGGGGGGGACCTATTGGATCGGCTACACCTTC. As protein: CASSLEGGTYWIGYTF.